This is a list of T cell receptor beta chains from one sample in a study of CD8 T cells in Susac syndrome. In TCRdb, the immunoSEQ multiplex PCR reads were re-called with MiXCR into one record per CDR3 protein. This table has 400,000 or so distinct CDR3 sequences, roughly 85% appearing once. Sample: CD8+ T cells from PBMCs. These receptors were collected from a human donor with multiple sclerosis. The CDR3 runs from the conserved cysteine through the conserved F or W. A D gene is named only where the DNA matches it firmly. Part of the rows lack a size; the others show once, few, many or a class for expanded clones.

J: TRBJ1-2; V: TRBV5-1; size: .; D: .; CDR3: CASSLRRADYGYTF; DNA: TGCGCCAGCAGCTTGAGGCGGGCCGACTATGGCTACACCTTC
J: TRBJ1-5; V: TRBV29-1; size: .; D: .; CDR3: CSAGTPDQPQHF; DNA: TGCAGCGCCGGGACACCGGATCAGCCCCAGCATTTT
J: TRBJ2-7; V: TRBV4-1; size: .; D: .; CDR3: CASSQVEGTYEQYF; DNA: TGCGCCAGCAGCCAAGTGGAGGGAACCTACGAGCAGTACTTC
J: TRBJ1-1; V: TRBV19; size: .; D: TRBD1; CDR3: CASSRRVDRIVETEAFF; DNA: TGTGCCAGTAGTAGGCGGGTGGACAGGATCGTCGAGACTGAAGCTTTCTTT
J: TRBJ2-7; V: TRBV9; size: few; D: .; CDR3: CASSAYLGSYEQYF; DNA: TGTGCCAGCAGCGCCTACCTAGGGTCCTACGAGCAGTACTTC
J: TRBJ1-5; V: TRBV24-1; size: .; D: .; CDR3: CATSDADEGSNQPQHF; DNA: TGTGCCACCAGTGATGCGGACGAAGGCTCCAATCAGCCCCAGCATTTT
J: TRBJ1-5; V: TRBV7-9; size: .; D: .; CDR3: CASTVGMNQPQHF; DNA: TGTGCCAGCACCGTCGGGATGAATCAGCCCCAGCATTTT
J: TRBJ2-5; V: TRBV7-9; size: .; D: .; CDR3: CASSNPTGGETQYF; DNA: TGTGCCAGCAGCAACCCTACGGGTGGCGAGACCCAGTACTTC
J: TRBJ1-2; V: TRBV4-2; size: .; D: .; CDR3: CASSPLSGNYGYTF; DNA: TGTGCCAGCAGCCCCCTGTCGGGTAACTATGGCTACACCTTC
J: TRBJ2-5; V: TRBV4-1; size: .; D: .; CDR3: CASSQVTGSSETQYF; DNA: TGCGCCAGCAGCCAAGTTACCGGATCGAGCGAGACCCAGTACTTC
J: TRBJ1-1; V: TRBV27; size: few; D: TRBD1; CDR3: CASGSVTGGMDTEAFF; DNA: TGTGCCAGCGGATCAGTCACAGGGGGGATGGACACTGAAGCTTTCTTT
J: TRBJ2-2; V: TRBV12-3/TRBV12-4; size: .; D: TRBD2; CDR3: CASSLGTSNTGELFF; DNA: TGTGCCAGCAGTTTGGGGACTAGCAACACCGGGGAGCTGTTTTTT
J: TRBJ1-2; V: TRBV2; size: once; D: .; CDR3: CASSSSGAAYGYTF; DNA: TGTGCCAGCAGCTCCTCCGGGGCGGCCTATGGCTACACCTTC
J: TRBJ2-5; V: TRBV5-6; size: few; D: .; CDR3: CASSQSPGEGETQYF; DNA: TGTGCCAGCAGCCAGAGTCCAGGGGAGGGAGAGACCCAGTACTTC
J: TRBJ2-1; V: TRBV27; size: .; D: .; CDR3: CASSLLGVSSYNEQFF; DNA: TGTGCCAGCAGTTTACTCGGCGTTAGCTCCTACAATGAGCAGTTCTTC
J: TRBJ2-2; V: TRBV28; size: .; D: .; CDR3: CASSSRRNTGELFF; DNA: TGTGCCAGCAGTTCGAGGCGAAACACCGGGGAGCTGTTTTTT
J: TRBJ2-7; V: TRBV4-1; size: .; D: .; CDR3: CASSQDSRDGFYEQYF; DNA: TGCGCCAGCAGCCAAGATTCCCGGGACGGGTTCTACGAGCAGTACTTC
J: TRBJ2-3; V: TRBV27; size: .; D: .; CDR3: CASSPDRDRLLTDTQYF; DNA: TGTGCCAGCAGTCCCGACCGGGACCGACTCCTCACAGATACGCAGTATTTT
J: TRBJ2-1; V: TRBV7-9; size: .; D: TRBD2; CDR3: CASSSATSGSTYNEQFF; DNA: TGTGCCAGCAGCTCCGCCACTAGCGGAAGCACTTACAATGAGCAGTTCTTC
J: TRBJ2-5; V: TRBV11-2; size: few; D: .; CDR3: CASSALKGYQETQYF; DNA: TGTGCCAGCAGCGCCCTAAAGGGGTACCAAGAGACCCAGTACTTC
J: TRBJ2-2; V: TRBV10-2; size: .; D: .; CDR3: CASIQGNTGELFF; DNA: TGCGCCAGCATCCAGGGGAACACCGGGGAGCTGTTTTTT
J: TRBJ1-2; V: TRBV30; size: .; D: .; CDR3: CAWSVGGGASWGYTF; DNA: TGTGCCTGGAGTGTTGGAGGAGGGGCGAGCTGGGGCTACACCTTC
J: TRBJ1-6; V: TRBV6-5; size: .; D: .; CDR3: CASSYSYDTDLSPLHF; DNA: TGTGCCAGCAGTTACTCGTACGACACGGACCTTTCACCCCTCCACTTT